The text below deals with one T cell receptor beta chain. Its specificity is unknown. Produced via immunoSEQ multiplex PCR; TCRdb's table is partial and in-frame only. This sample has some 350,000 clones, with 85% to 90% found just once. The data are from a study of Ad26.COV2.S vaccination and SARS-CoV-2 variants. Described treatment: 15 to 20 received Ad26.COV2.S at low or high dose, single or two shots; 5 received placebo; per-sample allocation not given. The samples date from day 63 after the first vaccine or placebo injection. This CDR3 spans 13 amino acids. Germline loops: CDR1 MNHEY, CDR2 SVGAGI. Between the trimmed V and J ends, which lost 2 bases and 3 bases, there was a span of 7 bases. Study-wide results and caveats: Non-spike TCR breadth was similar in vaccine and placebo recipients.

This chain connects TRBV6-5 to TRBJ1-1; D perhaps matches TRBD1 (6 bases). This sample comprised peripheral blood, obtained in a trial of Ad26.COV2.S vaccine versus placebo. The receptor's source is a person aged 18-65 years who received the Ad26.COV2.S COVID-19 vaccine or a placebo. CDR3 in amino acids: CASSYRGDTEAFF. CDR3 DNA: TGTGCCAGCAGTTACAGGGGGGACACTGAAGCTTTCTTT.